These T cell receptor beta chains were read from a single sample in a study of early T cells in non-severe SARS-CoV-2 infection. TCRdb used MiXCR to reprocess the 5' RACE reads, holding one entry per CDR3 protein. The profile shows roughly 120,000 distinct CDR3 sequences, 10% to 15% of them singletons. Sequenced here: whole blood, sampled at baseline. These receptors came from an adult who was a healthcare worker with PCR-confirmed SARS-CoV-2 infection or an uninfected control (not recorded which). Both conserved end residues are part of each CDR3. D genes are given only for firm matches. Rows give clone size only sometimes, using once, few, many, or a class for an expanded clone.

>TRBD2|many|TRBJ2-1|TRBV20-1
TGCAGTGCTAGTCCCGGGGGGGTGGGACTTGAGCAGTTCTTC
CSASPGGVGLEQFF
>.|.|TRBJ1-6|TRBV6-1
TGTGCCAGCAGTGAAGTTGTAGAGTCACCCCTCCACTTT
CASSEVVESPLHF
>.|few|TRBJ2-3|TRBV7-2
TGTGCCAGCAGCCCAAGGACGACAGATACGCAGTATTTT
CASSPRTTDTQYF
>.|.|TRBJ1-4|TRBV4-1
TGCGCCAGCAGCCAAGTGCTCGAAAAACTGTTTTTT
CASSQVLEKLFF
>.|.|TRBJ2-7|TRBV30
TGTGCCTGGATGAGGCAGCCACCCTACGAGCAGTACTTC
CAWMRQPPYEQYF
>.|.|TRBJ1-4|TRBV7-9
TGTGCCAGCAGCTTAGACTTATCGTGGGGACGCGCAGGGCACGAAAAACTGTTTTTT
CASSLDLSWGRAGHEKLFF
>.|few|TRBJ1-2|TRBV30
TGTGCCTGGAGCACCGGCTGGGGGACCGGGGCCTATGGCTACACCTTC
CAWSTGWGTGAYGYTF
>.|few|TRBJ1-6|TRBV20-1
TGCAGTGCTAGAGAGATTACAGGGCGTTTTTATAATTCACCCCTCCACTTT
CSAREITGRFYNSPLHF
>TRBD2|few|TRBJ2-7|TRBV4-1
TGCGCCAGCAGCCTCTCTGCCGGGACTAGCGGCCACGAGCAGTACTTC
CASSLSAGTSGHEQYF
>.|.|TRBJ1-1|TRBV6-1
TGTGCCAGCAGGCTGGTGGAAGCTTTCTTT
CASRLVEAFF
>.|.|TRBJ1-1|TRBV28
TGTGCCAGCAGTCGCCGGGGCAACACTGAAGCTTTCTTT
CASSRRGNTEAFF
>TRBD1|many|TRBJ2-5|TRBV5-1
TGCGCCAGCAGTCCCAGGGGGCAAGAGACCCAGTACTTC
CASSPRGQETQYF
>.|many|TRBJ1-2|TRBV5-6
TGTGCCAGCAGCCCTGGTCACTATGGCTACACCTTC
CASSPGHYGYTF
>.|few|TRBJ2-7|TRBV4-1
TGCGCCAGCGGAGGGGGATTCTACGAGCAGTACTTC
CASGGGFYEQYF
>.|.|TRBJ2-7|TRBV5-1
TGCGCCAGCAGCTCCCTAACCGGACTCGAGCAGTACTTC
CASSSLTGLEQYF
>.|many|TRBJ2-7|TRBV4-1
TGCGCCAGCAGCCGCGGGGACGACTCGGGCGAGCAGTACTTC
CASSRGDDSGEQYF
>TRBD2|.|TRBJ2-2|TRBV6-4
TGTGCCAGCAGTGACGGGACTAGATCTGCCGGGGAGCTGTTTTTT
CASSDGTRSAGELFF
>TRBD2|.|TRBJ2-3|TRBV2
TGTGCCAGCAGCACTAGCGGTGTAACAGATACGCAGTATTTT
CASSTSGVTDTQYF
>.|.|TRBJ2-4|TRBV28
TGTGCCAGCAGTTTATACCCAGGATCAGCCAAAAACATTCAGTACTTC
CASSLYPGSAKNIQYF
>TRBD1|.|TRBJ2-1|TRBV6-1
TGTGCCAGCAGGGGATCGACAGGGGGAAGAGGTGAATACAATGAGCAGTTCTTC
CASRGSTGGRGEYNEQFF
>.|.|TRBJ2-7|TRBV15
TGTGCCACCCAATCCTACTCGGGTTCCGGCGAGCAGTACTTC
CATQSYSGSGEQYF
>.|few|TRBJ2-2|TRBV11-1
TGTGCCAACAGAGGGGTACGGGTGGACACCGGGGAGCTGTTTTTT
CANRGVRVDTGELFF
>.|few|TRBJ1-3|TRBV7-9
TGTGCCAGCAGCTTAGCAGGGGGGACCAGCTCTGGAAACACCATATATTTT
CASSLAGGTSSGNTIYF
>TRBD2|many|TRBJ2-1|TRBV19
TGTGCCAGTAGTTTTAGCGGGAGACGCTACAATGAGCAGTTCTTC
CASSFSGRRYNEQFF
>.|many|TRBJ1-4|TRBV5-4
TGTGCCAGCAGCGCGGACAGAGCAAATGAAAAACTGTTTTTT
CASSADRANEKLFF
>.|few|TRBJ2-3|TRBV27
TGTGCCAGCAGTCCCACTCGTGGTGGCACAGATACGCAGTATTTT
CASSPTRGGTDTQYF
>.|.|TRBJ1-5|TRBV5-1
TGCGCCAGCAGCCCACTCGGGGGAGATCAGCCCCAGCATTTT
CASSPLGGDQPQHF
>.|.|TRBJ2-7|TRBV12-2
TGTGCAAGTCGCCCAGGGCAGTCGCCTGGCGAGCAGTACTTC
CASRPGQSPGEQYF
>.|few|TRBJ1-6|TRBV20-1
TGCAGTGCTAGCCCCCTGGGGAAGGGTGAGGGTTCACCCCTCCACTTT
CSASPLGKGEGSPLHF
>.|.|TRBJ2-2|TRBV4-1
TGCGCCAGCAGCCAAGACGAGAGGGGGAGGTCAAACACCGGGGAGCTGTTTTTT
CASSQDERGRSNTGELFF
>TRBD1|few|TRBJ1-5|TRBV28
TGTGCCAGCAGACCTGGGACAGGGATTCAGCCCCAGCATTTT
CASRPGTGIQPQHF
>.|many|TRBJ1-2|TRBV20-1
TGCAGTGCTAGAGAAAGTGGGACGTTCTATGGCTACACCTTC
CSARESGTFYGYTF
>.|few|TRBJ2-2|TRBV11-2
TGTGCCAGCAGCCCCAACCGGGGATCCGGGGAGCTGTTTTTT
CASSPNRGSGELFF
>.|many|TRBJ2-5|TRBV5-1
TGCGCCAGCAGCTTGGAAGGGTCCGGGAAGACCCAGTACTTC
CASSLEGSGKTQYF
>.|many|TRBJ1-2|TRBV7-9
TGTGCCAGCAGCCGAGCCCGGACAGACCTCTCTGGCTACACCTTC
CASSRARTDLSGYTF
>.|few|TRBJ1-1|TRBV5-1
TGCGCCAGCAGCCATGGTGGGGTGGAAGCTTTCTTT
CASSHGGVEAFF
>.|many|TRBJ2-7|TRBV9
TGTGCCAGCAGTGAGGGGTTGGTCAACGAGCAGTACTTC
CASSEGLVNEQYF
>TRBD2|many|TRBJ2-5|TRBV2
TGTGCCAGCAGCCGCCGCCGCGGGGGGGCCGCGGAGACCCAGTACTTC
CASSRRRGGAAETQYF
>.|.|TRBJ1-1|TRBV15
TGTGCCACCAGAACCCCGGGACACTCAAACACTGAAGCTTTCTTT
CATRTPGHSNTEAFF
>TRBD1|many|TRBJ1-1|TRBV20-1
TGCAGTGCTAGAAGGGGACAGGGAGGGACTGAAGCTTTCTTT
CSARRGQGGTEAFF
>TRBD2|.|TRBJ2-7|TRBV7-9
TGTGCCAGCAGCTTTTATCCTAGCGGGACCTCCCTCTACGAGCAGTACTTC
CASSFYPSGTSLYEQYF
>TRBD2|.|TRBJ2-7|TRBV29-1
TGCAGCGCCATGGGGGGGATCCACGAGCAGTACTTC
CSAMGGIHEQYF
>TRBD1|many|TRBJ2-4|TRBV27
TGTGCCAAGCCGGGACAGACCCCTTTGGCCAAAAACATTCAGTACTTC
CAKPGQTPLAKNIQYF
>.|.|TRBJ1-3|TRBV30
TGTGCCTGGAGGATGGGACACTCTGGAAACACCATATATTTT
CAWRMGHSGNTIYF
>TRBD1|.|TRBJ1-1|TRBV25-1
TGTGCCAGCAGTGAATTGGGCAGGGGGCAAAGAATTACTGAAGCTTTCTTT
CASSELGRGQRITEAFF
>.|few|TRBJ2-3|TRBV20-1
TGCAGTGCTAGAGCGTCAAGCACAGATACGCAGTATTTT
CSARASSTDTQYF
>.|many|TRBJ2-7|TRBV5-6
TGTGCCAGCAGCTCAATGACGGACTACGAGCAGTACTTC
CASSSMTDYEQYF
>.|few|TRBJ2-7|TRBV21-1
TGTGCCAGCAGCAAAGAATGGGACAGGGCCCGCTCCTACGAGCAGTACTTC
CASSKEWDRARSYEQYF
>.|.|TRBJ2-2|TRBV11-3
TGTGCCAGCAGCTTAGTGGGGGTAACCGGGGAGCTGTTTTTT
CASSLVGVTGELFF
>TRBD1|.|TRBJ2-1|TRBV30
TGTGCCTTTGCAGGGGGCGCCTACAATGAGCAGTTCTTC
CAFAGGAYNEQFF
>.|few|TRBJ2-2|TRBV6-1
TGTGCCAGCAGTGACTGGGGACTGCCCCCCGGGGAGCTGTTTTTT
CASSDWGLPPGELFF
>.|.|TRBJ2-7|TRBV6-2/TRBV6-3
TGTGCCAGCAGCTTACGCCCGTACAGTCCTACCTACGAGCAGTACTTC
CASSLRPYSPTYEQYF
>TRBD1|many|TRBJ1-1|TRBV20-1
TGCAGTGCTAGGAGGACAGGGAAGAACACTGAAGCTTTCTTT
CSARRTGKNTEAFF
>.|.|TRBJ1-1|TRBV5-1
TGCGCCAGCAGCTTGGAAACGGTAAACACTGAAGCTTTCTTT
CASSLETVNTEAFF
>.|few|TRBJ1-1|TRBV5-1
TGCGCCAGCAGCACCCGGGACGCCGGCGGTGAAGCTTTCTTT
CASSTRDAGGEAFF
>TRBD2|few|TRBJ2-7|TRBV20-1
TGCAGTGCTAGAGATCAAGGACTAGCGGGGCACTCCTACGAGCAGTACTTC
CSARDQGLAGHSYEQYF
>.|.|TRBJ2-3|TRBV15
TGTGCCACCAGCAGATGGACTTCTCCGGGGGCAGATACGCAGTATTTT
CATSRWTSPGADTQYF
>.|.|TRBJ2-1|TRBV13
TGTGCCAGCAGCTTAAGGGGCGGTGGCCGTGGGGATAATGAGCAGTTCTTC
CASSLRGGGRGDNEQFF
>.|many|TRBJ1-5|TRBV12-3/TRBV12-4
TGTGCCAGCAGTTTTTTAGGGGTGGATCAGCCCCAGCATTTT
CASSFLGVDQPQHF